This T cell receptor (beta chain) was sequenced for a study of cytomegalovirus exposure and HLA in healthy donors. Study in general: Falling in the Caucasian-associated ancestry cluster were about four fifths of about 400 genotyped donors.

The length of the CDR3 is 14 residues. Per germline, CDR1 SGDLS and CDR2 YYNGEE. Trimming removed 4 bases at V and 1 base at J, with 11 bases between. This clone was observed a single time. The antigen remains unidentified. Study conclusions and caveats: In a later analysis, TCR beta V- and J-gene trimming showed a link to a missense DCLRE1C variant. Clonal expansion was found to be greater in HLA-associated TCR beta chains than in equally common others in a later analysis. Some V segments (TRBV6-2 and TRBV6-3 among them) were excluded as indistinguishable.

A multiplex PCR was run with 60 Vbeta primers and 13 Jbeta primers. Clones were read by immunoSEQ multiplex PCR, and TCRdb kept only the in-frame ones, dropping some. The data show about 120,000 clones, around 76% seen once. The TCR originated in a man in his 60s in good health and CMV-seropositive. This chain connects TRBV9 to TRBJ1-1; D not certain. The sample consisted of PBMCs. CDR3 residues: CASSQSRRNTEAFF. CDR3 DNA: TGTGCCAGCAGCCAATCGAGGAGGAACACTGAAGCTTTCTTT.